The rows below give T cell receptor beta chains drawn from one sample of a study of T cells in Graves' hyperthyroidism and ophthalmopathy. TCRdb used MiXCR to reprocess the multiplex PCR reads, holding one entry per CDR3 protein. This repertoire shows about 460,000 distinct CDR3 sequences, 20% to 25% found once; its top ten account for around 54%. The sequencing sample was made of blood. These receptors originate from a woman in her seventies with Graves' ophthalmopathy. Both conserved end residues are part of each CDR3. D genes are given only for firm matches. Not all rows give a size; the values are once, few, many and, for expanded clones, a class.

CDR3 DNA: TGTGCCAGCAGTGTGAGCAGGTTCATCACAGATACGCAGTATTTT
CDR3 protein: CASSVSRFITDTQYF
J gene: TRBJ2-3
D gene: .
clone size: many
V gene: TRBV2

CDR3 DNA: TGTGCCAGCAGTCGGGACCTCGGGGGGGGCTACACCTTC
CDR3 protein: CASSRDLGGGYTF
J gene: TRBJ1-2
D gene: .
clone size: .
V gene: TRBV7-2

CDR3 DNA: TGCAGTGCTAGACCTCAGGACAGGGGAAACACTGAAGCTTTCTTT
CDR3 protein: CSARPQDRGNTEAFF
J gene: TRBJ1-1
D gene: TRBD1
clone size: few
V gene: TRBV20-1

CDR3 DNA: TGTGCCAGCAGTTGGACAGGGGACTATGGCTACACCTTC
CDR3 protein: CASSWTGDYGYTF
J gene: TRBJ1-2
D gene: TRBD1
clone size: many
V gene: TRBV6-2/TRBV6-3

CDR3 DNA: TGTGCCAGCAGTTCGACAGGGGGCCTCTACAATGAGCAGTTCTTC
CDR3 protein: CASSSTGGLYNEQFF
J gene: TRBJ2-1
D gene: TRBD1
clone size: .
V gene: TRBV28

CDR3 DNA: TGTGCCAGCAGTTCGCAGGGGGTTTGGACTGAAGCTTTCTTT
CDR3 protein: CASSSQGVWTEAFF
J gene: TRBJ1-1
D gene: TRBD1
clone size: few
V gene: TRBV12-3/TRBV12-4

CDR3 DNA: TGCGCCAGCACAGGGGGTAACACCGGGGAGCTGTTTTTT
CDR3 protein: CASTGGNTGELFF
J gene: TRBJ2-2
D gene: TRBD1
clone size: .
V gene: TRBV10-1

CDR3 DNA: TGTGCCAGCACCAGGGCCAACAGGGGTCAAACCAAAAGGATCAATGAGCAGTTCTTC
CDR3 protein: CASTRANRGQTKRINEQFF
J gene: TRBJ2-1
D gene: TRBD1
clone size: many
V gene: TRBV28

CDR3 DNA: TGTACCAGCAGTTTAGGCCCAGGTTCCTACGAGCAGTACTTC
CDR3 protein: CTSSLGPGSYEQYF
J gene: TRBJ2-7
D gene: .
clone size: .
V gene: TRBV12-3/TRBV12-4

CDR3 DNA: TGTGCCAGCTCCCCGGGACAGAACTATGGCTACACCTTC
CDR3 protein: CASSPGQNYGYTF
J gene: TRBJ1-2
D gene: TRBD1
clone size: many
V gene: TRBV18

CDR3 DNA: TGTGCCAGCAGTGGAGGGACAGAGCGGCTCTACGAGCAGTACTTC
CDR3 protein: CASSGGTERLYEQYF
J gene: TRBJ2-7
D gene: TRBD1
clone size: .
V gene: TRBV6-1

CDR3 DNA: TGTGCCAGCAGTTCCCTATACAAAGCTCCCTATGGCTACACCTTC
CDR3 protein: CASSSLYKAPYGYTF
J gene: TRBJ1-2
D gene: .
clone size: many
V gene: TRBV6-1

CDR3 DNA: TGTGCCAGCAGCTTGTTGACAGTTAATTCACCCCTCCACTTT
CDR3 protein: CASSLLTVNSPLHF
J gene: TRBJ1-6
D gene: .
clone size: .
V gene: TRBV5-5

CDR3 DNA: TGTGCCAGTTCCCGGATGGACGAGGTCACCGGGGAGCTGTTTTTT
CDR3 protein: CASSRMDEVTGELFF
J gene: TRBJ2-2
D gene: .
clone size: few
V gene: TRBV19

CDR3 DNA: TGTGCCATCAGCCCACCGGGACCGGCCTTTGAGCAGTACTTC
CDR3 protein: CAISPPGPAFEQYF
J gene: TRBJ2-7
D gene: .
clone size: many
V gene: TRBV10-3

CDR3 DNA: TGTGCCAGCAGTCGGGTTCTCGAGCAGTACTTC
CDR3 protein: CASSRVLEQYF
J gene: TRBJ2-7
D gene: .
clone size: many
V gene: TRBV6-1

CDR3 DNA: TGTGCCAGCAGTCCCGGACAGGGACCAACTAATGAAAAACTGTTTTTT
CDR3 protein: CASSPGQGPTNEKLFF
J gene: TRBJ1-4
D gene: TRBD1
clone size: few
V gene: TRBV28

CDR3 DNA: TGTGCCAGCAGCTTACGCGCAGGGGGCGAATACGAGCAGTACTTC
CDR3 protein: CASSLRAGGEYEQYF
J gene: TRBJ2-7
D gene: TRBD1
clone size: many
V gene: TRBV7-3

CDR3 DNA: TGTGCCAGCAGTGGCCGCGACAGGAGAGCTTTCTTT
CDR3 protein: CASSGRDRRAFF
J gene: TRBJ1-1
D gene: .
clone size: many
V gene: TRBV6-1

CDR3 DNA: TGCAGCGTTGAGTCTCCGGGAGACAGGTTAGGTGGCTACACCTTC
CDR3 protein: CSVESPGDRLGGYTF
J gene: TRBJ1-2
D gene: .
clone size: few
V gene: TRBV29-1

CDR3 DNA: TGTGCCAGCAGCCGCCGTGGTAGCGGTTCCAATGAGCAGTTCTTC
CDR3 protein: CASSRRGSGSNEQFF
J gene: TRBJ2-1
D gene: .
clone size: .
V gene: TRBV7-9

CDR3 DNA: TGTGCCAGCAATGGGACAGGGGAGGATACGCAGTATTTT
CDR3 protein: CASNGTGEDTQYF
J gene: TRBJ2-3
D gene: TRBD1
clone size: few
V gene: TRBV6-1

CDR3 DNA: TGTGCCAGCAGTGAAGGGCGGGGGATGAACACTGAAGCTTTCTTT
CDR3 protein: CASSEGRGMNTEAFF
J gene: TRBJ1-1
D gene: .
clone size: few
V gene: TRBV2

CDR3 DNA: TGTGCCAGCAGCGTAGATGAGGGATCTGGGGAGACCCAGTACTTC
CDR3 protein: CASSVDEGSGETQYF
J gene: TRBJ2-5
D gene: .
clone size: .
V gene: TRBV9

CDR3 DNA: TGTGCCAGCAGCCGAGAAACGTGGACTAGCGGGAGGTACAATGAGCAGTTCTTC
CDR3 protein: CASSRETWTSGRYNEQFF
J gene: TRBJ2-1
D gene: TRBD2
clone size: few
V gene: TRBV3-1

CDR3 DNA: TGTGCCAGCAGACCCCCCCCGAGCGGGTCCTACAATGAGCAGTTCTTC
CDR3 protein: CASRPPPSGSYNEQFF
J gene: TRBJ2-1
D gene: .
clone size: many
V gene: TRBV28

CDR3 DNA: TGTGCCTGGAGTCTCTCTGGGGCCAACGTCCTGACTTTC
CDR3 protein: CAWSLSGANVLTF
J gene: TRBJ2-6
D gene: .
clone size: .
V gene: TRBV30

CDR3 DNA: TGTGCCAGCAGTTCCCTTGGACTAGCGGGAGGAGGGTACAATGAGCAGTTCTTC
CDR3 protein: CASSSLGLAGGGYNEQFF
J gene: TRBJ2-1
D gene: TRBD2
clone size: .
V gene: TRBV6-2/TRBV6-3

CDR3 DNA: TGTGCCAGCAGTTTAGGCAGTTCAAACACTGAAGCTTTCTTT
CDR3 protein: CASSLGSSNTEAFF
J gene: TRBJ1-1
D gene: .
clone size: many
V gene: TRBV28

CDR3 DNA: TGTGCCAGCAGTCCAGGGACCCGGGGGGACTCACCCCTCCACTTT
CDR3 protein: CASSPGTRGDSPLHF
J gene: TRBJ1-6
D gene: .
clone size: many
V gene: TRBV12-3/TRBV12-4

CDR3 DNA: TGCAGTGCCCCCGGGACCTCTAACACTGAAGCTTTCTTT
CDR3 protein: CSAPGTSNTEAFF
J gene: TRBJ1-1
D gene: .
clone size: few
V gene: TRBV20-1

CDR3 DNA: TGTGCCAGCAGTCTAGCGGGATTCACCGGGGAGCTGTTTTTT
CDR3 protein: CASSLAGFTGELFF
J gene: TRBJ2-2
D gene: TRBD2
clone size: .
V gene: TRBV6-1

CDR3 DNA: TGCAGCATCGGGCCGACTAGCGGGACAGATACGCAGTATTTT
CDR3 protein: CSIGPTSGTDTQYF
J gene: TRBJ2-3
D gene: TRBD2
clone size: .
V gene: TRBV29-1

CDR3 DNA: TGTGCCAGCTCACCATCGTCGATCGATCATCAGCCCCAGCATTTT
CDR3 protein: CASSPSSIDHQPQHF
J gene: TRBJ1-5
D gene: .
clone size: few
V gene: TRBV18

CDR3 DNA: TGTGCCTGGAGTGTACCTGGTACGCAGTATTTT
CDR3 protein: CAWSVPGTQYF
J gene: TRBJ2-3
D gene: .
clone size: few
V gene: TRBV30

CDR3 DNA: TGCAGTGCTAGAGTCGTACAGGGACAACTCTACAATGAGCAGTTCTTC
CDR3 protein: CSARVVQGQLYNEQFF
J gene: TRBJ2-1
D gene: .
clone size: .
V gene: TRBV20-1

CDR3 DNA: TGTGCCAGCAGTTACTCACAGGGGGCTCATAATCAGCCCCAGCATTTT
CDR3 protein: CASSYSQGAHNQPQHF
J gene: TRBJ1-5
D gene: TRBD1
clone size: few
V gene: TRBV6-2/TRBV6-3

CDR3 DNA: TGCGCCAGCAGCTTGGCTGTTTGGCTAGCGGGAGAGGAGACCCAGTACTTC
CDR3 protein: CASSLAVWLAGEETQYF
J gene: TRBJ2-5
D gene: TRBD2
clone size: few
V gene: TRBV5-1

CDR3 DNA: TGTGCCAGCAGCCCCGAGACTAGCGCTGACGAGCAGTACTTC
CDR3 protein: CASSPETSADEQYF
J gene: TRBJ2-7
D gene: TRBD2
clone size: many
V gene: TRBV7-2

CDR3 DNA: TGTGCCAGCAGATCCGACAGGGACCATGAGCAGTTCTTC
CDR3 protein: CASRSDRDHEQFF
J gene: TRBJ2-1
D gene: TRBD1
clone size: many
V gene: TRBV28

CDR3 DNA: TGTGCTAGTGGTTTGGTACTCCACATAAGGCAGGGTCTCGACTACGAGCAGTACTTC
CDR3 protein: CASGLVLHIRQGLDYEQYF
J gene: TRBJ2-7
D gene: .
clone size: few
V gene: TRBV12-5

CDR3 DNA: TGCAGTGCCGGGACTAGCGGGAGGCTGTACAATGAGCAGTTCTTC
CDR3 protein: CSAGTSGRLYNEQFF
J gene: TRBJ2-1
D gene: TRBD2
clone size: few
V gene: TRBV20-1

CDR3 DNA: TGTGCCACGGGCGGGGGTGAGCAGTTCTTC
CDR3 protein: CATGGGEQFF
J gene: TRBJ2-1
D gene: TRBD2
clone size: .
V gene: TRBV28

CDR3 DNA: TGTGCCAGCAGTCCAAGTTACTCCGGTGGGGCCAACGTCCTGACTTTC
CDR3 protein: CASSPSYSGGANVLTF
J gene: TRBJ2-6
D gene: .
clone size: many
V gene: TRBV6-1

CDR3 DNA: TGTGCCAGTAGGCCGGGAGGGAAGAGGGACGAGCAGTACTTC
CDR3 protein: CASRPGGKRDEQYF
J gene: TRBJ2-7
D gene: TRBD2
clone size: many
V gene: TRBV19

CDR3 DNA: TGCAGTGCTCCCCCCAGGGGGCCTCCCACAGATACGCAGTATTTT
CDR3 protein: CSAPPRGPPTDTQYF
J gene: TRBJ2-3
D gene: TRBD1
clone size: .
V gene: TRBV20-1

CDR3 DNA: TGTGCCAGCACCATGGGACAGGGAGTCAACGAGCAGTACTTC
CDR3 protein: CASTMGQGVNEQYF
J gene: TRBJ2-7
D gene: TRBD1
clone size: few
V gene: TRBV6-1

CDR3 DNA: TGCGCCAGCAGCTCTACAGGGGACGCTCCCTATGGCTACACCTTC
CDR3 protein: CASSSTGDAPYGYTF
J gene: TRBJ1-2
D gene: TRBD1
clone size: .
V gene: TRBV5-1